This passage covers 16 T cell receptor beta chains from one sample sequenced in a study of glioma-infiltrating T cells after dendritic cell vaccination. Time point in this sample: after dendritic cell vaccination, including at tumor progression/relapse. Data came from immunoSEQ multiplex PCR; TCRdb stores just in-frame clones and leaves some out. This table has 100,000 to 120,000 clones, roughly 90% appearing once. This specimen was blood, taken after dendritic cell vaccination. These receptors all come from a human donor with glioblastoma.

The J gene is TRBJ2-3, the V gene TRBV5-1, with D possibly being TRBD2 (6 bases). V was clipped by 2 bases and J by 0 bases, with 10 bases between them. CDR3 size: 15 residues. Germline lookup yields CDR1 SGHRS and CDR2 YFSETQ. CDR3 in amino acids: CASSFSGLSTDTQYF. The CDR3 nucleotides are TGCGCCAGCAGCTTTAGCGGACTTAGCACAGATACGCAGTATTTT.

The CDR3 region has the DNA TGTGCCAGCAGCCCCTCGGGATGGGGCACAGATACGCAGTATTTT. Protein product: CASSPSGWGTDTQYF. The rearrangement uses TRBV11-3 and TRBJ2-3, with D tentatively TRBD2 (5 bases). This CDR3 comprises 15 residues. V dropped 5 bases and J dropped 1 base, with 13 bases sitting between them. From germline, CDR1 is SGHNT and CDR2 YENEEA.

The chain employs TRBV28 and TRBJ2-2, with a tentative D call TRBD2 (5 bases). This CDR3 spans 18 amino acids. CDR1 and CDR2 from the germline V gene are MDHEN and SYDVKM. Trimming shortened V by 1 base and J by 3 bases, and 18 bases separated the two germline ends. The CDR3 sequence: CASSLSAGRTSDTGELFF. CDR3 in DNA: TGTGCCAGCAGTTTATCGGCAGGTAGGACTTCGGACACCGGGGAGCTGTTTTTT.

The chain couples TRBV10-1 to TRBJ2-3; possible D gene TRBD2, 6 bases. Per germline, CDR1 WNHNN and CDR2 SYGVQD (reference sequence). The CDR3 contains 15 residues. Trimming shortened V by 0 bases and J by 2 bases, and 9 bases separated the two germline ends. The CDR3 coding sequence is TGCGCCAGCAGTGAGTCGTTAGCGGCCACAGATACGCAGTATTTT. Amino acids: CASSESLAATDTQYF.

The rearrangement uses TRBV2 and TRBJ1-3; 7 positions match TRBD1. Germline CDR1 is SNHLY and CDR2 is FYNNEI. With V trimmed by 3 bases and J by 0 bases, 5 bases remained unmatched. This CDR3 region has 16 residues. The CDR3 region is CASSEDRRPSGNTIYF. The CDR3, as DNA: TGTGCCAGCAGTGAGGACAGGAGACCCTCTGGAAACACCATATATTTT.

V is TRBV30 and J is TRBJ2-7; 9 nucleotides align to TRBD2. Losses at the gene ends were 0 bases for V and 3 bases for J; bases not matched to a gene: 3. Germline V gene lookup returns CDR1 GTSNPN and CDR2 SVGIG (reference sequence). The CDR3 sequence is 14 residues long. CDR3 protein: CAWSVLLAGYEQYF. As DNA, the CDR3 is TGTGCCTGGAGTGTACTACTAGCGGGCTACGAGCAGTACTTC.

This rearrangement joins TRBV9 to TRBJ1-1, with D tentatively TRBD1 (6 bases). V lost 3 bases and J lost 6, with 15 bases in between. Germline CDR1 reads SGDLS; CDR2 reads YYNGEE. The CDR3 spans 14 residues. The CDR3 DNA is TGTGCCAGCAGCGGACGAGGGGGGGCGGCTGAAGCTTTCTTT. Translating it yields CASSGRGGAAEAFF.

V is TRBV29-1 and J is TRBJ1-2; tentatively, D is TRBD1 (5 bases). Deletions cut 2 bases from V and 4 bases from J, with 11 bases between. The CDR3 is 13 amino acids. From germline, CDR1 is SQVTM and CDR2 ANQGSEA. CDR3 sequence (DNA): TGCAGCGTTGAACCTCGGGGGAGCTATGGCTACACCTTC. This codes for CSVEPRGSYGYTF.

There are a few counts of this clone. The chain couples TRBV11-2 to TRBJ1-3; tentative D call: TRBD1 (6 bases). V lost 5 bases, J lost 4 bases, and 18 bases lay in between. The CDR3 has 16 residues. Germline values: CDR1 SGHAT, CDR2 FQNNGV. In DNA, the CDR3 is TGTGCCAGCAGCCTCAGGATGGGGGCAAAGGGAAACACCATATATTTT. Translation: CASSLRMGAKGNTIYF.

Regarding this clone: Different DNA sequences within this sample yield the same CDR3. This chain connects TRBV5-6 to TRBJ1-5; D is possibly TRBD1 (6 bases). CDR3 length: 14 amino acids. V was clipped by 1 base and J by 4 bases, with 9 bases between them. Germline-derived CDR1 and CDR2 are SGHDT and YYEEEE. The CDR3 DNA reads as TGTGCCAGCAGCTTGAGGGGGGGGAATCAGCCCCAGCATTTT. Its translation: CASSLRGGNQPQHF.

CDR3 coding DNA: TGCGCCAGCAGCCAGGGTACAGGAGTGAACACTGAAGCTTTCTTT. Protein sequence: CASSQGTGVNTEAFF. The gene calls are TRBV5-1 and TRBJ1-1; a possible D gene is TRBD1 (5 bases). This CDR3 comprises 15 residues. Deletions cut 4 bases from V and 0 bases from J, with 13 bases between. Germline V gene lookup returns CDR1 SGHRS and CDR2 YFSETQ. Together with reference TRBV5-1 and TRBJ1-1, the CDR3 gives the full variable domain: KAGVTQTPRYLIKTRGQQVTLSCSPISGHRSVSWYQQTPGQGLQFLFEYFSETQRNKGNFPGRFSGRQFSNSRSEMNVSTLELGDSALYLCASSQGTGVNTEAFFGQGTRLTVV.

The rearrangement uses TRBV6-1 and TRBJ2-7; 7 nucleotides agree with TRBD1. J was trimmed by 4 bases and V by 5 bases; bases with no gene match: 5. The CDR3 has 13 amino acids. Germline V gene sequence: CDR1 MNHNS, CDR2 SASEGT. The CDR3 DNA reads as TGTGCCAGCAGTCAGCCAGGGGGATACGAGCAGTACTTC. It yields the protein CASSQPGGYEQYF.

The CDR3 nucleotides read TGTGCCAGTAGTTCAGGACAGAGATATGGCTACACCTTC. It encodes CASSSGQRYGYTF. The V and J genes are TRBV19 and TRBJ1-2; D is possibly TRBD1 (6 bases). The CDR3 runs to 13 residues. Looked up from germline, CDR1 is LNHDA and CDR2 is SQIVND (reference sequence). V dropped 5 bases and J dropped 5 bases, with 12 bases sitting between them.

The gene calls are TRBV7-2 and TRBJ1-2; D is undetermined. V lost 4 bases and J 3 bases, leaving 9 bases between the germline ends. Germline CDR1 reads SGHTA; CDR2 reads FQGNSA. The CDR3 contains 13 residues. CDR3 residues: CASSSNRDYGYTF. The CDR3 DNA reads as TGTGCCAGCAGCTCGAACAGAGACTATGGCTACACCTTC.

This clone was detected a few times. The chain employs TRBV2 and TRBJ1-2, with TRBD1 identical over 8 bases. Germline V CDR1 and CDR2: SNHLY, FYNNEI. Unmatched junction bases numbered 4, after V lost 8 bases and J lost 2 bases. The CDR3 consists of 13 residues. The CDR3 region is CASGQGRNYGYTF. As DNA, the CDR3 is TGTGCCAGCGGACAGGGAAGAAACTATGGCTACACCTTC.

The genes are TRBV5-1 and TRBJ1-3; perhaps TRBD1 as D (5 bases). CDR1 is SGHRS and CDR2 is YFSETQ in the germline V gene. V was clipped by 0 bases and J by 4 bases, with 8 bases between them. The CDR3 is made up of 14 amino acids. The CDR3 DNA reads TGCGCCAGCAGCTTGGGGGGCGTCGGAAACACCATATATTTT. Residues: CASSLGGVGNTIYF.